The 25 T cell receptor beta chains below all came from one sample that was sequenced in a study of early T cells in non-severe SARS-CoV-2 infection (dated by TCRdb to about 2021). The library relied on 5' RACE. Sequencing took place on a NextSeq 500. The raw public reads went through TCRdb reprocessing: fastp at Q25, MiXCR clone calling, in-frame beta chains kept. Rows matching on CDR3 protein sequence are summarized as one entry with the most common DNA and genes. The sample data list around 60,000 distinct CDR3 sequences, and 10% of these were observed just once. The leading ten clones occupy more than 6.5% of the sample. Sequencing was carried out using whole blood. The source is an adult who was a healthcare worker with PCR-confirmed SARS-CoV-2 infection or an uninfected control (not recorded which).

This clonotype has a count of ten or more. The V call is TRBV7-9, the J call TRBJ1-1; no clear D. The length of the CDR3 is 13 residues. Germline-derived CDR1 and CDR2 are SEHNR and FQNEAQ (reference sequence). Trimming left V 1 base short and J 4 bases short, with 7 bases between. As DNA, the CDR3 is TGTGCCAGCAGCTTAGGACTGGGCACTGAAGCTTTCTTT. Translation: CASSLGLGTEAFF.

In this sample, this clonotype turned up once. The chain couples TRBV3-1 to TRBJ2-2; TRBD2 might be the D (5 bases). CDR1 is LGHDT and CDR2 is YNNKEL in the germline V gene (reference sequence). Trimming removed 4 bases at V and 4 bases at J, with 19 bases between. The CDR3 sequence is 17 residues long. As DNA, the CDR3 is TGTGCCAGCAGCCCTTCCGGGGTTCGCGGGCTCACCGGGGAGCTGTTTTTT. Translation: CASSPSGVRGLTGELFF.

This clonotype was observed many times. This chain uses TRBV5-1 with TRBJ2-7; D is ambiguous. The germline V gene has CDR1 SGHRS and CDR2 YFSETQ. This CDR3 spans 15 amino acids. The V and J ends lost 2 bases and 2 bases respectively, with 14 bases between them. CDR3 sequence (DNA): TGCGCCAGCAGCTTAGGCGAGACATCTACCTACGAGCAGTACTTC. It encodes CASSLGETSTYEQYF.

The CDR3 loop reads CASSLESGGTDTQYF. The CDR3 bases are TGCGCCAGCAGCTTGGAAAGCGGTGGCACAGATACGCAGTATTTT. The genes are TRBV5-1 and TRBJ2-3; a weak D match, TRBD2 (5 bases). V lost 0 bases and J lost 1, with 9 bases in between. Germline CDR1 SGHRS, CDR2 YFSETQ. This CDR3 is built from 15 residues. The full variable domain, completed using reference TRBV5-1 and TRBJ2-3, is KAGVTQTPRYLIKTRGQQVTLSCSPISGHRSVSWYQQTPGQGLQFLFEYFSETQRNKGNFPGRFSGRQFSNSRSEMNVSTLELGDSALYLCASSLESGGTDTQYFGPGTRLTVL.

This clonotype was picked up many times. The CDR3 here is CASSLGGLAGVDTQYF. The CDR3 region has the DNA TGTGCCAGCAGCTTAGGCGGTCTAGCGGGAGTAGATACGCAGTATTTT. V is TRBV7-2 and J is TRBJ2-3; 10 bases map to TRBD2. Trimming at V came to 1 base and at J to 5 bases, leaving 6 bases not matched to a gene. The germline V gene has CDR1 SGHTA and CDR2 FQGNSA. CDR3 length: 16 residues.

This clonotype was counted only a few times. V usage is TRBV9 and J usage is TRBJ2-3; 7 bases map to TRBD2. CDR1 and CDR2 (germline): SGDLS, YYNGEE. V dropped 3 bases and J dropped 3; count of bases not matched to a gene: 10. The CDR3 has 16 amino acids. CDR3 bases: TGTGCCAGCAGCGGAGGGGCGGGAGCCCGGACAGATACGCAGTATTTT. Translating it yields CASSGGAGARTDTQYF.

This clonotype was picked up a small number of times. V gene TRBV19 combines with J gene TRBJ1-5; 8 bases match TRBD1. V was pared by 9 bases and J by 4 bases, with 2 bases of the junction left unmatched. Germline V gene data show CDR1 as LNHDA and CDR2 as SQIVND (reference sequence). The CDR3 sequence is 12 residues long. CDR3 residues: CARDRDNQPQHF. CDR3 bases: TGTGCCAGGGACAGGGATAATCAGCCCCAGCATTTT.

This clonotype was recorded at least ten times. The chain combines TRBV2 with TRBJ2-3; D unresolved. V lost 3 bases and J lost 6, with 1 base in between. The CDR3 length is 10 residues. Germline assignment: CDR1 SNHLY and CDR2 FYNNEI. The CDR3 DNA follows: TGTGCCAGCAGTGAGGATACGCAGTATTTT. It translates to CASSEDTQYF.

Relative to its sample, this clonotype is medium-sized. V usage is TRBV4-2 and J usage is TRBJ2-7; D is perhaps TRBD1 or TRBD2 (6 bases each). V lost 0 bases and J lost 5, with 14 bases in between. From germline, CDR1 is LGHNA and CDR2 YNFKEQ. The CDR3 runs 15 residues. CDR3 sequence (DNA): TGTGCCAGCAGCCAAGAGGGGGGCCCGGGCCACGAGCAGTACTTC. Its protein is CASSQEGGPGHEQYF.

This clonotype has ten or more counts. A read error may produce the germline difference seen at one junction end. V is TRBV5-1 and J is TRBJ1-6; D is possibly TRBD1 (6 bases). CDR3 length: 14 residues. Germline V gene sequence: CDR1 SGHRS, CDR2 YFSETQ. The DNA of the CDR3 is TGCGCCAGCAGTTGGGACATATATAATTCACCCCTCCATTTT. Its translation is CASSWDIYNSPLHF.

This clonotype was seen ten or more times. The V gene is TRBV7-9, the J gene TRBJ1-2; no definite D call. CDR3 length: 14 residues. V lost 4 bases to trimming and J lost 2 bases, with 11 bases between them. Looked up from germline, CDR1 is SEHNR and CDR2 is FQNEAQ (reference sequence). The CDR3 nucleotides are TGTGCCAGCAGCTCGGCCGGGAGCAACTATGGCTACACCTTC. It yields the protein CASSSAGSNYGYTF.

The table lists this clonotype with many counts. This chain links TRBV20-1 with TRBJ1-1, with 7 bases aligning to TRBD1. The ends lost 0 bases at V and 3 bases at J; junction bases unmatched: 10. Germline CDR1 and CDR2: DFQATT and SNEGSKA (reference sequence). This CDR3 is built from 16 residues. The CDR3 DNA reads TGCAGTGCTAGAGATCCCAAAAGGGGGCAAGACACTGAAGCTTTCTTT. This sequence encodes CSARDPKRGQDTEAFF.

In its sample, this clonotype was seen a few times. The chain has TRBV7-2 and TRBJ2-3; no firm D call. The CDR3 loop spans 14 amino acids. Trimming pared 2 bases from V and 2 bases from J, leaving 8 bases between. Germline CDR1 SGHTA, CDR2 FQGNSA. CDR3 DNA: TGTGCCAGCAGCTTACCCCCGTTCACAGATACGCAGTATTTT. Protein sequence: CASSLPPFTDTQYF.

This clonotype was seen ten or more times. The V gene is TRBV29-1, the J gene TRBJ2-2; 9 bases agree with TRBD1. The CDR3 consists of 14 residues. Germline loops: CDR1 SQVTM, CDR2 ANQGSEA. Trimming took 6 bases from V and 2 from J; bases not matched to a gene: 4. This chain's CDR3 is CSVTGQGNTGELFF. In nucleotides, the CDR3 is TGCAGCGTGACGGGACAGGGTAACACCGGGGAGCTGTTTTTT.

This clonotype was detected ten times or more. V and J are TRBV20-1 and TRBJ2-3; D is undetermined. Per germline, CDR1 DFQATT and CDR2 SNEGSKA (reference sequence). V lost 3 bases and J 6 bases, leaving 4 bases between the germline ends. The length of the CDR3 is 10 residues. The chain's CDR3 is CSASLDTQYF. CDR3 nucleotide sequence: TGCAGTGCTAGTCTGGATACGCAGTATTTT.

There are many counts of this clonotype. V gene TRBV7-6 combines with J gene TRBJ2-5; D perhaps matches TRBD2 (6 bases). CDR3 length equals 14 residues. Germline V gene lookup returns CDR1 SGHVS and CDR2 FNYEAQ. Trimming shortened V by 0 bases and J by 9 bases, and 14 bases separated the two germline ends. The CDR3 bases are TGTGCCAGCAGCTTAGCGGGTGGTGGCGGGGCCCAGTACTTC. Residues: CASSLAGGGGAQYF. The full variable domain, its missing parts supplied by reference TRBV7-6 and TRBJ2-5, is GAGVSQSPRYKVTKRGQDVALRCDPISGHVSLYWYRQALGQGPEFLTYFNYEAQQDKSGLPNDRFSAERPEGSISTLTIQRTEQRDSAMYRCASSLAGGGGAQYFGPGTRLLVL.

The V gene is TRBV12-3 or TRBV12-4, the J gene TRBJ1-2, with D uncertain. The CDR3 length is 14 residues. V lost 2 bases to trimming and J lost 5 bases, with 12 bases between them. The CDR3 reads CASSLHMVSYGYTF. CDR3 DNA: TGTGCCAGCAGTTTACACATGGTCTCATATGGCTACACCTTC.

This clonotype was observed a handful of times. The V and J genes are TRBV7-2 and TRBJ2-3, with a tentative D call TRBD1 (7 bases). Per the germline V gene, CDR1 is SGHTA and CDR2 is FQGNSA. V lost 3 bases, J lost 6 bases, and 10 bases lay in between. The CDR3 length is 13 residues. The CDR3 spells CASSFSGGDTQYF. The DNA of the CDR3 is TGTGCCAGCAGCTTCTCAGGGGGGGATACGCAGTATTTT.

The CDR3 bases are TGTGCCAGCAGAGAGGCGGCCACAGATACGCAGTATTTT. Translated: CASREAATDTQYF. The V and J genes are TRBV7-2 and TRBJ2-3; D is uncertain. Germline V gene lookup returns CDR1 SGHTA and CDR2 FQGNSA. V was pared by 6 bases and J by 2 bases, with 9 bases between. There are 13 residues in the CDR3.

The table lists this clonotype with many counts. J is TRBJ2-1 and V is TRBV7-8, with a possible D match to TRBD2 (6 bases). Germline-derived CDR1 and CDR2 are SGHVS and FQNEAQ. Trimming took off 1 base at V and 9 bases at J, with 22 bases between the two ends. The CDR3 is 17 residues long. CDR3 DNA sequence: TGTGCCAGCAGCTTAGGGCCGGCGGGGAATGAGTATAGTGAGCAGTTCTTC. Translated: CASSLGPAGNEYSEQFF.

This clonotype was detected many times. CDR3 DNA: TGCGCCAGCAGCTTATACAGGGACAACTATGGCTACACCTTC. This encodes CASSLYRDNYGYTF. The V and J genes are TRBV5-1 and TRBJ1-2; D perhaps matches TRBD1 (6 bases). Germline loops: CDR1 SGHRS, CDR2 YFSETQ. V lost 2 bases to trimming and J lost 2 bases, with 10 bases between them. The length of the CDR3 is 14 residues.

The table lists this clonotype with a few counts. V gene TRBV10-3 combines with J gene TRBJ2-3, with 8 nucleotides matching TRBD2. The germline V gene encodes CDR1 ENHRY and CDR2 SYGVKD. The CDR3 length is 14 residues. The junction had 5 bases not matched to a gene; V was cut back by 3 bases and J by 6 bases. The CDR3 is CAISDPAGVDTQYF. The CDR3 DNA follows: TGTGCCATCAGTGATCCAGCGGGAGTTGATACGCAGTATTTT.

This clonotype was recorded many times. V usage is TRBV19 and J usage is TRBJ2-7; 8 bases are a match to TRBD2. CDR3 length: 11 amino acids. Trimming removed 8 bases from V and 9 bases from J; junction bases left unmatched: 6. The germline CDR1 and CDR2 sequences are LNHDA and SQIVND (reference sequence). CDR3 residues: CASGYSGVQYF. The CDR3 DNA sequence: TGTGCCAGTGGATATAGCGGGGTGCAGTACTTC.

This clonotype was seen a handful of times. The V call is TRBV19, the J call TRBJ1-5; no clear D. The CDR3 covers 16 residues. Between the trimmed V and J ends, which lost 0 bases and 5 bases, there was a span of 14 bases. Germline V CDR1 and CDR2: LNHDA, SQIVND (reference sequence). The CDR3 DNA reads TGTGCCAGTAGTATAGATTCGGGGAGAGTTCATCAGCCCCAGCATTTT. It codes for CASSIDSGRVHQPQHF.

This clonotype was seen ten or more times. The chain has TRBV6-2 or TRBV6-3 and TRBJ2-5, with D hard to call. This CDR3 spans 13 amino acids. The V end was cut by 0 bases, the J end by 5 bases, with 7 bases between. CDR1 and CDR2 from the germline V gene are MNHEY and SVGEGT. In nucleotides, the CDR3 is TGTGCCAGCAGTTACTCGAGCCCCGAGACCCAGTACTTC. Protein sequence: CASSYSSPETQYF.